This entry lists 6 T cell receptor beta chains sequenced from one sample in a study of blood T cells in healthy people across ages. The second PCR ran roughly 7 to 12 cycles with a sample-barcoded 5' primer and J-beta primers. TCRdb analysed the 5' RACE reads with MiXCR anew, one entry per CDR3 protein. The sample lists about 1.5 million distinct CDR3 sequences; 35% to 45% were seen once. Specimen: blood. The receptors shown here come from a young woman in good health.

This chain joins TRBV9 and TRBJ2-5; the D is unclear. The CDR3 runs 14 residues. CDR1 is SGDLS, CDR2 YYNGEE, per germline. V lost 3 bases and J 0 bases, leaving 9 bases between the germline ends. DNA for the CDR3: TGTGCCAGCAGCGCCGGACCGAACCAAGAGACCCAGTACTTC. This gives the protein CASSAGPNQETQYF.

This sequence joins TRBV12-3 or TRBV12-4 and TRBJ1-2; D perhaps matches TRBD1 (5 bases). This CDR3 is 13 amino acids long. V shed 0 bases and J shed 6 bases, with 8 bases lying between them. CDR3 bases: TGTGCCAGCAGTTTAGCAGGGGCACATGGCTACACCTTC. Its translation is CASSLAGAHGYTF.

V usage is TRBV7-9 and J usage is TRBJ2-1, with 7 bases fitting TRBD1. Germline V gene lookup returns CDR1 SEHNR and CDR2 FQNEAQ (reference sequence). There are 16 residues in the CDR3. V lost 6 bases to trimming and J lost 4 bases; unmatched junction nucleotides: 12. The CDR3 nucleotides are TGTGCCAGCAGTACAGACTTGGCAGGGGGATACAATGAGCAGTTCTTC. Translation gives CASSTDLAGGYNEQFF.

This clonotype was counted a few times. The rearrangement links TRBV20-1 to TRBJ2-3; no clear D. V shed 1 base and J shed 6 bases, with 14 bases lying between them. Germline V gene data show CDR1 as DFQATT and CDR2 as SNEGSKA (reference sequence). The CDR3 is made up of 14 amino acids. The CDR3 DNA reads as TGCAGTGCTAGAGGGCAGGTGGTGGGGGATACGCAGTATTTT. Its protein is CSARGQVVGDTQYF.

The chain uses TRBV11-2 and TRBJ2-5; D is unresolved. The V and J ends lost 1 base and 11 bases respectively, with 14 bases between them. The V gene's germline CDR1 is SGHAT and CDR2 FQNNGV. There are 13 residues in the CDR3. Here the CDR3 DNA reads TGTGCCAGCAGCTTAGTGGGCAGGCCTCAGCAGTACTTC. Amino acids: CASSLVGRPQQYF.

This clonotype was seen a handful of times. V and J are TRBV29-1 and TRBJ2-3; 7 bases line up with TRBD1. This CDR3 has 11 amino acids. J gave up 5 bases and V 8 bases, and 4 bases lay outside the gene matches. Germline V gene lookup returns CDR1 SQVTM and CDR2 ANQGSEA. The DNA for the CDR3 is TGCAGCCGTAGACAGGGAGATACGCAGTATTTT. Its protein is CSRRQGDTQYF.